One T cell receptor beta chain is described in this entry. Its antigen is unknown. Regarding time point: late/post reinfection, 12 to 24 weeks after detection. The sorted cells went straight to TCR sequencing with no prior in vitro expansion. A couple of donors provided sorted CD3+ CD8+ CD45RO- naive CD8 T cells at all three reinfection time points. Using immunoSEQ multiplex PCR, the repertoire was profiled, and TCRdb retains in-frame clones only, with some absent. Of approximately 46,000 clones listed, approximately 92% were seen once; the top ten hold 0.72%. The data stem from a study of memory CD8 T cells in hepatitis C reinfection. Germline V gene data show CDR1 as SNHLY and CDR2 as FYNNEI. J was trimmed by 3 bases and V by 9 bases; bases with no gene match: 8. This CDR3 spans 14 amino acids. Findings of the study overall: With roughly five donors, public clonotype conclusions could not be definitive.

The chain uses TRBV2 and TRBJ2-7; TRBD2 matches 10 bases. This clonotype originated in a man between 18 and 29 years old with hepatitis C virus infection. The sample was naive CD8+ T cells sorted from blood. The CDR3 spells CARSEREGVYEQYF. CDR3 nucleotide sequence: TGTGCCAGATCCGAGCGGGAGGGCGTCTACGAGCAGTACTTC.